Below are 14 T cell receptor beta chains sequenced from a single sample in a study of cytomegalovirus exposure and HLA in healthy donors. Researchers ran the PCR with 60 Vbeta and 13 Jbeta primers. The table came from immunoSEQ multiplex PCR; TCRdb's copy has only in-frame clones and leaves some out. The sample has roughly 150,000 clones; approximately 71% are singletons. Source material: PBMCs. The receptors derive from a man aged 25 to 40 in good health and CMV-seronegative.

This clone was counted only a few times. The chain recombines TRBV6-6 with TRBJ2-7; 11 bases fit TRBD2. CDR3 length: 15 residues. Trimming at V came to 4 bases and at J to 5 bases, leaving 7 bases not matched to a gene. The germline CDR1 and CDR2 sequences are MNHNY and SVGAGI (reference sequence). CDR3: CASSSATSGKDEQYF. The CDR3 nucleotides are TGTGCCAGCAGTTCTGCGACTAGCGGGAAAGACGAGCAGTACTTC.

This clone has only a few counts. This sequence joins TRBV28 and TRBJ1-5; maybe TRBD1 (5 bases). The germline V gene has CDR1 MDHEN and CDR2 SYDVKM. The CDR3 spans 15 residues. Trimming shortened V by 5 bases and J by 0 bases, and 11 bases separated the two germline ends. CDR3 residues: CASSPGQYSNQPQHF. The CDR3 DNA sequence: TGTGCCAGCAGTCCCGGACAATATAGCAATCAGCCCCAGCATTTT.

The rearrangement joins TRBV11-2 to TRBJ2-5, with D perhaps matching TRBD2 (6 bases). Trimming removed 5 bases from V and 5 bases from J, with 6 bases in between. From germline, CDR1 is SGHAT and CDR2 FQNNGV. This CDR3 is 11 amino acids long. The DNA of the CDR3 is TGTGCCAGCAGCGGGGGGGAGACCCAGTACTTC. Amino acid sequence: CASSGGETQYF.

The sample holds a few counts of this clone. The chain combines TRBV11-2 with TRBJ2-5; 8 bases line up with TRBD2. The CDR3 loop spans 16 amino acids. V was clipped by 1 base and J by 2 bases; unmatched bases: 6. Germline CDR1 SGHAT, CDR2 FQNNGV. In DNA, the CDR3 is TGTGCCAGCAGCTTAGCGGCGGGAGGTTATCAAGAGACCCAGTACTTC. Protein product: CASSLAAGGYQETQYF.

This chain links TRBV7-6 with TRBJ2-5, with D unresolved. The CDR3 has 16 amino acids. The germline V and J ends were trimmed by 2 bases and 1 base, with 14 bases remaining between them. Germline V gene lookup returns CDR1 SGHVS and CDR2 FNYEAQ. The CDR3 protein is CASSLQLSRSQETQYF. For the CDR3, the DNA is TGTGCCAGCAGCTTACAATTAAGCCGTTCCCAAGAGACCCAGTACTTC.

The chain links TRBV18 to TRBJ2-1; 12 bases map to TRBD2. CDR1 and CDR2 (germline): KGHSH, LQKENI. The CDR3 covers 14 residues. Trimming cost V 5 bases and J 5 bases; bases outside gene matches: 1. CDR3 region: CASSRLAGDNEQFF. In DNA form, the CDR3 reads TGTGCCAGCTCAAGACTAGCGGGAGACAATGAGCAGTTCTTC.

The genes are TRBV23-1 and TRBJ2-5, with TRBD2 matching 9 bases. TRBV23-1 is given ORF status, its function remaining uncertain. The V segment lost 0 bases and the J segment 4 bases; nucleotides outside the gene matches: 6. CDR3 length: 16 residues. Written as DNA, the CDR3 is TGCGCCAGCAGTCAATCTAGCGGGAGAGGGGGAGAGACCCAGTACTTC. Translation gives CASSQSSGRGGETQYF.

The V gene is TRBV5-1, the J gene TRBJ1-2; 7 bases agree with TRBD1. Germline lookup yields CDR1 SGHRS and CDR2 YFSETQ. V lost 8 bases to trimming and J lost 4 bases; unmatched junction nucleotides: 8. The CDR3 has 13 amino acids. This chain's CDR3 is CASSTDRAYGYTF. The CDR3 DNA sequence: TGCGCCAGTAGCACCGACAGGGCCTATGGCTACACCTTC.

The CDR3 nucleotides are TGTGCCAGCAGTGATCGGGGACAGGGTTATCAGCCCCAGCATTTT. Translation gives CASSDRGQGYQPQHF. The chain couples TRBV25-1 to TRBJ1-5, with 9 bases matching TRBD1. CDR3 length equals 15 residues. Germline-derived CDR1 and CDR2 are MGHDK and SYGVNS. Germline trimming cut 3 bases from V and 5 bases from J; bases unmatched to any gene: 5.

CDR3 in DNA: TGTGCCATCAGTGAGCAGGGGTCGGATCAGCCCCAGCATTTT. Translation: CAISEQGSDQPQHF. V is TRBV10-3 and J is TRBJ1-5; maybe TRBD1 (6 bases). V was shortened by 2 bases and J by 5 bases, with 10 bases between the two germline ends. There are 14 residues in the CDR3. CDR1 ENHRY and CDR2 SYGVKD come from the germline V gene.

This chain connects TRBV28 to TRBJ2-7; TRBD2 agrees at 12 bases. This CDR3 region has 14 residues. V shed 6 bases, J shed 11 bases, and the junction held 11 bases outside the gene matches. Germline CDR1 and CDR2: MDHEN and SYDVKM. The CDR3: CASRAGTSGRAEYF. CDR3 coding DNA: TGTGCCAGCAGGGCCGGGACTAGCGGGCGTGCAGAGTACTTC.

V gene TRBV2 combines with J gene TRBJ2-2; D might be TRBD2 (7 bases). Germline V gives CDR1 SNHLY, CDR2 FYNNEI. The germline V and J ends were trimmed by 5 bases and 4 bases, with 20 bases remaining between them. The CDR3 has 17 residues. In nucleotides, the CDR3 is TGTGCCAGCAGTCCTGTAGGGGGGGCGATTGGCACCGGGGAGCTGTTTTTT. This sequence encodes CASSPVGGAIGTGELFF.

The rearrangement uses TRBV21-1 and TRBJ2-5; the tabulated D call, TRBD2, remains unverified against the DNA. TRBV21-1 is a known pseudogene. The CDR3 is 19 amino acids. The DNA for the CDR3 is TGTGCCAGCAGCAAATGGTCCCCGTGGTTGAGCGGGAGTGAAGAGACCCAGTACTTC. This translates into CASSKWSPWLSGSEETQYF.

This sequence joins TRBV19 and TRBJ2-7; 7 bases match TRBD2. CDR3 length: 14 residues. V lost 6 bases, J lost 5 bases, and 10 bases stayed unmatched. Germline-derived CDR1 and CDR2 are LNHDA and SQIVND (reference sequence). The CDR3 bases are TGTGCCAGTAGGGACCAGACTAGCCCCCACGAGCAGTACTTC. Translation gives CASRDQTSPHEQYF.